This record concerns one TCR beta chain sequence. Its antigen is still unknown. This sample was included in a study of cytomegalovirus exposure and HLA in healthy donors. Study summary: Counted in an early data release were 75 million to 85 million unique TCRs from HLA-typed donors.

This PCR relied on a set of 60 Vbeta primers and 13 Jbeta primers. Profiled with immunoSEQ multiplex PCR; TCRdb holds only in-frame clones, not every one. This sample has around 250,000 clones; roughly four fifths occur once, and the top ten carry 8%. Overall study results and limits: TRBV6-2, TRBV6-3 and some other V segments were excluded as indistinguishable.

This CDR3 has 13 amino acids. The V end was cut by 6 bases, the J end by 1 base, with 9 bases between. Germline assignment: CDR1 SNHLY and CDR2 FYNNEI. The chain joins TRBV2 to TRBJ2-5; D gene ambiguous. The sequencing input was PBMCs. This sequence originates from a woman aged 55 to 70 in good health and CMV-seropositive. The CDR3 loop reads CASRLDSQETQYF. The CDR3 DNA follows: TGTGCCAGCAGACTCGACTCCCAAGAGACCCAGTACTTC.